This T cell receptor beta chain was captured in a study of shared clonotypes between healthy human individuals. Remarks on this clone: What it binds is not known.

The study ran the assay at deep level. The protocol was immunoSEQ multiplex PCR, while the TCRdb copy is restricted to in-frame clones and leaves out a portion. This table has about 600,000 clones, roughly 95% appearing once. Naivety among CD8 cells was defined by CD45RO negativity and positive CCR7 selection, thereby excluding terminally differentiated effector memory CD45RA+ cells. The CDR3 loop spans 11 amino acids. Between the trimmed V and J ends, which lost 4 bases and 8 bases, there was a span of 7 bases. The germline gives CDR1 MDHEN, CDR2 SYDVKM. Whole-study results and caveats: Rarefaction showed that sequencing of sorted subsets was incomplete (despite large depth). The researchers took only blood, and tissue repertoires probably look different. Non-shared clonotypes showed lower generation probabilities than clonotypes common to all four donors.

This chain joins TRBV28 and TRBJ2-3; D remains ambiguous. Sequenced input: naive CD8+ T cells sorted from blood. The TCR comes from a woman under 40 in good health. The CDR3 nucleotides are TGTGCCAGCAGTTGGTGGGGTACGCAGTATTTT. As protein: CASSWWGTQYF.